Listed below are T cell receptor beta chains from one sample, sequenced in a study of T cell repertoires in cytomegalovirus infection. Each CDR3 protein gets one entry after TCRdb re-called the reads with MiXCR. The sample holds about 320,000 distinct CDR3 sequences, over 7.5% seen once. The source material was PBMCs. Source of these receptors: a human donor in good health (CMV status not recorded). Some clones in this sample may be carry-over from other donors' samples. Both conserved end residues are part of each CDR3. D genes are given only for firm matches. A clone size is listed for some rows: how often the clone was seen (once, few, many), or a class if it is expanded.

>-|many|TRBJ2-1|TRBV7-2|13
TGTGCCAGCAGCCCCCACCGGAACAATGAGCAGTTCTTC
CASSPHRNNEQFF
>-|many|TRBJ2-1|TRBV7-2|19
TGTGCCAGCAGCTTAGTAATTGGCGGGGGCGCGTTTTCCTACAATGAGCAGTTCTTC
CASSLVIGGGAFSYNEQFF
>-|many|TRBJ1-5|TRBV6-1|13
TGTGCCAGCAGTCTGTTGGACAATCAGCCCCAGCATTTT
CASSLLDNQPQHF
>-|few|TRBJ1-6|TRBV28|16
TGTGCCACCAAGGGCCTAAGGACAGAGCATAATTCACCCCTCCACTTT
CATKGLRTEHNSPLHF
>-|few|TRBJ1-6|TRBV7-6|14
TGTGCCAGCAGTGGTCCATCCTATAATTCACCCCTCCACTTT
CASSGPSYNSPLHF
>-|-|TRBJ1-1|TRBV30|12
TGTGCCTGGAGTTCCGACAGGCGAGAAGCTTTCTTT
CAWSSDRREAFF
>-|many|TRBJ2-1|TRBV5-1|16
TGCGCCAGCAGCTTGGGAGGTATAGGGAGCTACAATGAGCAGTTCTTC
CASSLGGIGSYNEQFF
>-|few|TRBJ2-3|TRBV6-1|13
TGTGCCAGCAAGGCAGGAGGGATAGATACGCAGTATTTT
CASKAGGIDTQYF
>TRBD1|many|TRBJ1-1|TRBV6-2/TRBV6-3|16
TGTGCCAGCATATCGGGACAGGGGGCGTTTAACACTGAAGCTTTCTTT
CASISGQGAFNTEAFF
>-|-|TRBJ2-1|TRBV6-2/TRBV6-3|11
TGTGCCAGCGGCCCTAGGGATGAGCAGTTCTTC
CASGPRDEQFF
>-|many|TRBJ2-1|TRBV19|14
TGTGCCAGTAGTAGGCCAGTCTCCTACAATGAGCAGTTCTTC
CASSRPVSYNEQFF
>-|many|TRBJ1-2|TRBV7-8|14
TGTGCCAGCAGCCGGGGGGGGGAAAACTATGGCTACACCTTC
CASSRGGENYGYTF
>-|few|TRBJ1-5|TRBV12-3/TRBV12-4|16
TGTGCCAGCAGTCCCGGGGGCAGAATCGGAGGTCAGCCCCAGCATTTT
CASSPGGRIGGQPQHF
>-|many|TRBJ1-2|TRBV12-3/TRBV12-4|13
TGTGCCAGCAGCCCGAGACAGAGAAGTCACTACACCTTC
CASSPRQRSHYTF
>-|-|TRBJ2-7|TRBV28|15
TGTGCCAGCAGTTTTTCGGGCGGGACCTCCTACGAGCAGTACTTC
CASSFSGGTSYEQYF
>-|few|TRBJ2-1|TRBV15|15
TGTGCCACCAGCAGAGTGCGGGACTCTAGAAATGAGCAGTTCTTC
CATSRVRDSRNEQFF
>-|-|TRBJ1-3|TRBV6-5|14
TGTGCCAGCACTACAGGCTTCTCTGGAAACACCATATATTTT
CASTTGFSGNTIYF
>-|many|TRBJ1-1|TRBV5-5|13
TGTGCCAGCAATTGGGACCTGAACACTGAAGCTTTCTTT
CASNWDLNTEAFF
>TRBD1|few|TRBJ1-1|TRBV27|13
TGTGCCAGCAGTTCGGTTTCGGACAGGGAAGCTTTCTTT
CASSSVSDREAFF
>TRBD1|few|TRBJ1-2|TRBV12-3/TRBV12-4|13
TGTGCCAAAGGCTACAGGGGGTCCTATGGCTACACCTTC
CAKGYRGSYGYTF
>TRBD2|few|TRBJ2-7|TRBV15|13
TGTGCCACCAGCGGTCGGGGGGGGTACGAGCAGTACTTC
CATSGRGGYEQYF
>TRBD2|many|TRBJ2-1|TRBV12-3/TRBV12-4|15
TGTGCCAGCAGTTCGACTAGCGGGAATTACAATGAGCAGTTCTTC
CASSSTSGNYNEQFF
>TRBD2|many|TRBJ2-1|TRBV6-2/TRBV6-3|16
TGTGCCAGCAGAACTAGCGGGGGTAGCTCCTACAATGAGCAGTTCTTC
CASRTSGGSSYNEQFF
>-|few|TRBJ2-5|TRBV7-2|13
TGTGCCAGCAGCTTAGTTAGAGGAGAGACCCAGTACTTC
CASSLVRGETQYF
>-|few|TRBJ1-2|TRBV25-1|18
TGTGCCAGCTCCCCCCAAGGGAGAGGGGGGCAGGAATCCTATGGCTACACCTTC
CASSPQGRGGQESYGYTF
>-|many|TRBJ2-7|TRBV7-2|11
TGTGCCAGCAGTTGGGGGTACGAGCAGTACTTC
CASSWGYEQYF
>-|few|TRBJ2-1|TRBV6-1|14
TGTGCCAGCAGCGAAGAGGGGGAAAACCGGGAGCAGTTCTTC
CASSEEGENREQFF
>TRBD1|-|TRBJ1-6|TRBV12-3/TRBV12-4|14
TGTGCCAGCAGCCCGACAGGGCTGCGATCACCCCTCCACTTT
CASSPTGLRSPLHF
>-|many|TRBJ1-4|TRBV7-9|15
TGTGCCAGCAGCTTAGTAGGCGGCGCGGGCGAAAAACTGTTTTTT
CASSLVGGAGEKLFF
>-|-|TRBJ1-5|TRBV28|12
TGTGCCAGCAGTTTTCAAAACCAGCCCCAGCATTTT
CASSFQNQPQHF
>-|few|TRBJ1-1|TRBV7-6|11
TGTGCCTGGGAGGTTGGCACTGAAGCTTTCTTT
CAWEVGTEAFF
>-|-|TRBJ1-2|TRBV7-2|18
TGTGCCAGCAGCTCACAAAGCAGCGCGTCAATAGCTAACTATGGCTACACCTTC
CASSSQSSASIANYGYTF
>-|-|TRBJ2-4|TRBV18|16
TGTGCCAGCTCACCAAACCCAGGGGAGGTCAAAAACATTCAGTACTTC
CASSPNPGEVKNIQYF
>TRBD2|many|TRBJ2-3|TRBV7-6|16
TGTGCCAGCAGCTTAGGAGCGGGAGGAACCACAGATACGCAGTATTTT
CASSLGAGGTTDTQYF
>-|many|TRBJ1-2|TRBV19|13
TGTGCCAGTAGTATAGGACAGGAATATGGCTACACCTTC
CASSIGQEYGYTF
>-|many|TRBJ2-1|TRBV7-2|16
TGTGCCAGCAGCTTCTCCTGGGCGCGCGGTGATAGTGAGCAGTTCTTC
CASSFSWARGDSEQFF
>-|-|TRBJ2-5|TRBV28|16
TGTGCCAGCAGTTTATCCCTACACAGTGGGGGAAAGACCCAGTACTTC
CASSLSLHSGGKTQYF
>TRBD1|few|TRBJ2-5|TRBV6-2/TRBV6-3|14
TGTGCCAGCAGCCCGACAGGGTTGGCGGAGACCCAGTACTTC
CASSPTGLAETQYF
>-|-|TRBJ2-2|TRBV6-6|16
TGTGCCAGCAGTGAACTCGGGACGCTGAACACCGGGGAGCTGTTTTTT
CASSELGTLNTGELFF
>TRBD2|-|TRBJ2-5|TRBV7-2|14
TGTGCCAGCAGACTAGCGGGGAACCAAGAGACCCAGTACTTC
CASRLAGNQETQYF
>-|few|TRBJ2-3|TRBV27|15
TGTGCCAGCAGCTCCCGCGCGGGGGCATTAGATACGCAGTATTTT
CASSSRAGALDTQYF
>-|many|TRBJ1-4|TRBV20-1|15
TGCAGTGCTAGAGATGGGGCAGGGAGTGGGGAAAAACTGTTTTTT
CSARDGAGSGEKLFF
>-|-|TRBJ1-1|TRBV28|14
TGTGCCAGCAGGGATGGACAGCTGAACACTGAAGCTTTCTTT
CASRDGQLNTEAFF
>-|many|TRBJ2-6|TRBV7-9|18
TGTGCCAGCACCCCCCCGGGCGCAAGGTACTCTGGGGCCAACGTCCTGACTTTC
CASTPPGARYSGANVLTF
>-|-|TRBJ1-6|TRBV7-3|13
TGTGCCAGCAGTTACGGGTGGAATTCACCCCTCCACTTT
CASSYGWNSPLHF
>-|many|TRBJ2-5|TRBV7-8|14
TGTGCCAGCAGCTTAGGGCACCCCGGGGAGACCCAGTACTTC
CASSLGHPGETQYF
>-|-|TRBJ2-3|TRBV19|14
TGTGCCAGTAATGACCCGGGACTGACAGATACGCAGTATTTT
CASNDPGLTDTQYF
>-|-|TRBJ1-1|TRBV7-3|13
TGTGCCAGCAGCGCGACGTCGGACACTGAAGCTTTCTTT
CASSATSDTEAFF
>-|many|TRBJ1-1|TRBV7-2|18
TGTGCCAGCAGCTTACAAGGTTTCCGGGTAGCGGGCCTAAGCGAGGCTTTCTTT
CASSLQGFRVAGLSEAFF
>TRBD2|many|TRBJ2-3|TRBV7-6|15
TGTGCCAGCAGCTTCGCTAGCGGTAGCACAGATACGCAGTATTTT
CASSFASGSTDTQYF
>TRBD2|-|TRBJ2-5|TRBV20-1|14
TGCAGTTCCCATAGCGGGGGGCCCCAAGAGACCCAGTACTTC
CSSHSGGPQETQYF
>-|few|TRBJ1-1|TRBV6-1|12
TGTGCCAGCAGTAACAGGGTAACTGAAGCTTTCTTT
CASSNRVTEAFF
>-|few|TRBJ2-1|TRBV19|17
TGTGCCAGGACCTGTCGGGCAGCTTACGTCGGTATCAATGAGCAGTTCTTC
CARTCRAAYVGINEQFF
>TRBD1|few|TRBJ1-2|TRBV4-2|16
TGTGCCAGCAGCCAAACCCCGACAGGGCTAAACTATGGCTACACCTTC
CASSQTPTGLNYGYTF
>-|-|TRBJ2-1|TRBV4-2|15
TGTGCCAGCAGCCAAGATGTTTTCGGACGGGGGGAGCAGTTCTTC
CASSQDVFGRGEQFF